This entry describes one T cell receptor (beta chain). V was clipped by 1 base and J by 2 bases, with 8 bases between them. The CDR3 consists of 14 residues. Germline V gene lookup returns CDR1 MNHEY and CDR2 SVGAGI. The data originate from a study of cytomegalovirus exposure and HLA in healthy donors. PCR used 60 Vbeta primers and 13 Jbeta primers. Profiled with immunoSEQ multiplex PCR; TCRdb holds only in-frame clones, not every one. Of over 200,000 clones in the sample, about 83% were seen once. The source material was PBMCs. The clonotype was recovered from a human donor in good health. The chain couples TRBV6-5 to TRBJ1-2; D is uncertain. The CDR3 spells CASSYLEGNYGYTF. The CDR3 DNA follows: TGTGCCAGCAGTTACTTGGAGGGAAACTATGGCTACACCTTC.